The 17 T cell receptor beta chains below were found in one sample sequenced in a study of blood T cell repertoires in COVID-19. Profiled with immunoSEQ multiplex PCR; TCRdb holds only in-frame clones, not every one. The profile shows hundreds of thousands of clones, about 86% of them singletons. What was sequenced was peripheral blood. These receptors all stem from a woman aged 45-59 years with acute or convalescent COVID-19.

This clone was observed a few times. The chain links TRBV2 to TRBJ2-2; 7 bases align to TRBD2. J lost 6 bases, V lost 1 base, and 2 bases had no gene match. This CDR3 is built from 14 residues. CDR1 and CDR2 from the germline V gene are SNHLY and FYNNEI. The DNA of the CDR3 is TGTGCCAGCAGTGAAGGGACTAGAGCCGGGGAGCTGTTTTTT. Encoded protein: CASSEGTRAGELFF. The variable domain in full, completed from reference TRBV2 and TRBJ2-2, reads EPEVTQTPSHQVTQMGQEVILRCVPISNHLYFYWYRQILGQKVEFLVSFYNNEISEKSEIFDDQFSVERPDGSNFTLKIRSTKLEDSAMYFCASSEGTRAGELFFGEGSRLTVL.

V and J are TRBV28 and TRBJ2-1, with 16 nucleotides matching TRBD2. The J segment lost 2 bases and the V segment lost 8 bases, leaving 9 bases of the junction unmatched. The CDR3 contains 18 residues. From germline, CDR1 is MDHEN and CDR2 SYDVKM. The CDR3 spells CASRGGLAGGDPYNEQFF. CDR3 coding DNA: TGTGCCAGCCGAGGGGGACTAGCGGGAGGGGACCCCTACAATGAGCAGTTCTTC.

The genes are TRBV18 and TRBJ1-2; 8 nucleotides align to TRBD1. Germline trimming cut 3 bases from V and 4 bases from J; bases unmatched to any gene: 7. CDR3 length equals 15 residues. CDR1 and CDR2 from the germline V gene are KGHSH and LQKENI. CDR3 protein: CASSPPDRERYGYTF. The CDR3, as DNA: TGTGCCAGCTCACCTCCGGACAGGGAGCGCTATGGCTACACCTTC.

This sequence joins TRBV18 and TRBJ1-2; D possibly corresponds to TRBD1 (6 bases). V lost 2 bases and J 6 bases, leaving 10 bases between the germline ends. Per the germline V gene, CDR1 is KGHSH and CDR2 is LQKENI. The CDR3 has 13 amino acids. The CDR3 nucleotides are TGTGCCAGCTCACCAACAGGGCTTGATGGCTACACCTTC. This codes for CASSPTGLDGYTF.

The chain carries TRBV29-1 and TRBJ2-5; 8 positions match TRBD2. Trimming took 7 bases from V and 5 from J; bases not matched to a gene: 12. This CDR3 has 14 amino acids. Germline V gives CDR1 SQVTM, CDR2 ANQGSEA. The CDR3 DNA is TGCAGCGCCCATCGGAGTGGCGGGAGGGAGACCCAGTACTTC. Translation: CSAHRSGGRETQYF.

This clone was counted a few times. This rearrangement joins TRBV18 to TRBJ2-7; TRBD2 agrees at 10 bases. With V trimmed by 3 bases and J by 6 bases, 8 bases remained unmatched. This CDR3 has 15 residues. From germline, CDR1 is KGHSH and CDR2 LQKENI. CDR3 loop: CASSPSSGSVSEQYF. CDR3 nucleotides: TGTGCCAGCTCACCCTCTAGCGGGAGTGTGAGCGAGCAGTACTTC.

V and J are TRBV9 and TRBJ1-4; 7 nucleotides match TRBD1. Germline values: CDR1 SGDLS, CDR2 YYNGEE. V gave up 0 bases and J gave up 0 bases; unmatched junction bases: 11. The CDR3 is made up of 19 amino acids. This CDR3 is CASSVGIGTAFATNEKLFF. CDR3 coding DNA: TGTGCCAGCAGCGTAGGGATTGGGACAGCATTTGCAACTAATGAAAAACTGTTTTTT.

In its sample, this clone was seen a few times. The chain employs TRBV5-4 and TRBJ2-6, with D maybe TRBD1 (6 bases). The ends were cut back, 0 bases at V and 13 bases at J, with 17 bases in the middle. Per the germline V gene, CDR1 is SGHNT and CDR2 is YYREEE (reference sequence). CDR3 length: 15 residues. The CDR3 nucleotides are TGTGCCAGCAGCTTGGACAGGGTGGGCTTCTCTGTCCTGACTTTC. This encodes CASSLDRVGFSVLTF.

The gene calls are TRBV29-1 and TRBJ1-5; 9 bases line up with TRBD1. J gave up 4 bases and V 7 bases, and 2 bases lay outside the gene matches. The CDR3 consists of 12 residues. Germline V gene sequence: CDR1 SQVTM, CDR2 ANQGSEA. Written as DNA, the CDR3 is TGCAGCGCCGGACAGGGGAATCAGCCCCAGCATTTT. Its protein is CSAGQGNQPQHF.

This clone appeared a few times. This chain links TRBV6-2 or TRBV6-3 with TRBJ1-1; the D is unclear. The CDR3 sequence is 13 residues long. The ends were cut back, 2 bases at V and 1 base at J, with 5 bases in the middle. The germline V gene encodes CDR1 MNHEY and CDR2 SVGEGT. The CDR3 nucleotides read TGTGCCAGCAGTTACCTTCCGAACACTGAAGCTTTCTTT. Translation: CASSYLPNTEAFF.

The chain combines TRBV19 with TRBJ2-7; TRBD2 matches 7 bases. This CDR3 comprises 13 residues. After removal of 2 bases from V and 4 bases from J, the junction contained 2 bases not matched to a gene. Per germline, CDR1 LNHDA and CDR2 SQIVND (reference sequence). The chain's CDR3 is CASSITGGYEQYF. The CDR3 DNA reads TGTGCCAGTAGTATAACGGGGGGATACGAGCAGTACTTC.

This clone was seen a few times. The chain joins TRBV7-2 to TRBJ2-7, with 11 bases fitting TRBD2. Unmatched junction bases numbered 3, after V lost 5 bases and J lost 3 bases. CDR1 is SGHTA and CDR2 is FQGNSA in the germline V gene. The CDR3 loop spans 14 amino acids. CDR3 region: CASSQTSGVYEQYF. The CDR3 DNA follows: TGTGCCAGCAGCCAGACTAGCGGGGTCTACGAGCAGTACTTC.

The gene calls are TRBV6-1 and TRBJ2-2; the D is unclear. This CDR3 has 15 amino acids. Germline CDR1 reads MNHNS; CDR2 reads SASEGT. V was cut by 3 bases and J by 5 bases, with 13 bases left in between. Here the CDR3 DNA reads TGTGCCAGCAGTGAGACTGGCGCTTCAACCGGGGAGCTGTTTTTT. Its protein product is CASSETGASTGELFF.

V and J are TRBV4-2 and TRBJ2-1, with 12 bases aligning to TRBD2. Germline-derived CDR1 and CDR2 are LGHNA and YNFKEQ. V lost 0 bases and J lost 9; bases outside the gene matches: 6. CDR3 length: 16 amino acids. The CDR3: CASSQDGLAGRAEQFF. The CDR3 DNA reads as TGTGCCAGCAGCCAAGATGGACTAGCGGGAAGGGCTGAGCAGTTCTTC.

The rearrangement uses TRBV28 and TRBJ2-7; 8 nucleotides agree with TRBD1. Trimming took 3 bases from V and 0 from J; bases not matched to a gene: 7. CDR1 and CDR2 from the germline V gene are MDHEN and SYDVKM. CDR3 size: 16 residues. Here the CDR3 reads CASSFFRDRSSYEQYF. In DNA, the CDR3 is TGTGCCAGCAGTTTTTTCCGGGACAGGAGCTCCTACGAGCAGTACTTC. Variable domain in full (rest from reference TRBV28 and TRBJ2-7): DVKVTQSSRYLVKRTGEKVFLECVQDMDHENMFWYRQDPGLGLRLIYFSYDVKMKEKGDIPEGYSVSREKKERFSLILESASTNQTSMYLCASSFFRDRSSYEQYFGPGTRLTVT.

V is TRBV12-3 or TRBV12-4 and J is TRBJ1-2; 8 bases are a match to TRBD1. The CDR3 has 13 amino acids. J lost 6 bases, V lost 3 bases, and 3 bases had no gene match. CDR3 sequence (DNA): TGTGCCAGCAGTTTGGTACAGGGGGATGGCTACACCTTC. Translation gives CASSLVQGDGYTF.

This chain uses TRBV7-2 with TRBJ1-1; 10 nucleotides line up with TRBD1. The CDR3 contains 14 residues. The germline gives CDR1 SGHTA, CDR2 FQGNSA. V lost 5 bases, J lost 7 bases, and 7 bases stayed unmatched. The CDR3 here is CASSPGQGEGEAFF. CDR3 nucleotide sequence: TGTGCCAGCAGCCCCGGACAGGGGGAAGGTGAAGCTTTCTTT.